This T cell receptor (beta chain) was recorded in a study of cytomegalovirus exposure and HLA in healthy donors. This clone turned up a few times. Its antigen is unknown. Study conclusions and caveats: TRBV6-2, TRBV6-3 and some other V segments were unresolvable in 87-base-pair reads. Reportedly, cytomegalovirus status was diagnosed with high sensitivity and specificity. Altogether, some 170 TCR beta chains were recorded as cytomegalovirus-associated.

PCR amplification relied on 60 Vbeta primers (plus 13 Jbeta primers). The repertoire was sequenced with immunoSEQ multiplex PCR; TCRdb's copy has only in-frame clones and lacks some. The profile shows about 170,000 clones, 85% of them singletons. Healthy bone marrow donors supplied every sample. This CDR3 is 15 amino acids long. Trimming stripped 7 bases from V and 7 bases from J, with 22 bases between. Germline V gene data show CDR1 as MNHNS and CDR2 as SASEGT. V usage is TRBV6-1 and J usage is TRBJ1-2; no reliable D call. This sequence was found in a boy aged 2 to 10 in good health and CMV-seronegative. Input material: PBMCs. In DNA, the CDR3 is TGTGCCAGCAATCCAGTGGTCGGGGATATTCTTGGCTACACCTTC. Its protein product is CASNPVVGDILGYTF.